This note documents a single T cell receptor (beta chain) sequence. Its antigen remains unidentified. The sample is drawn from a study of T cell responses to AZD1222 COVID-19 vaccine. Study-wide results and caveats: Regions left unmutated in variants are reportedly the target of nearly half of spike-specific TCRs. Possibly, clonal diversity was underestimated; donors were largely white British and included more females.

The CDR3 contains 13 residues. The V end was cut by 3 bases, the J end by 2 bases, with 7 bases between. CDR1 and CDR2 (germline): SGHTA, FQGNSA. Sequenced by immunoSEQ multiplex PCR; TCRdb stores in-frame clones only, minus some. The profile shows about 81,000 clones, under 95% of them singletons. The TCR originated in an adult in good health. Here the sequenced sample was peripheral blood, taken on day 0 of AZD1222 vaccination. The rearrangement uses TRBV7-2 and TRBJ1-1; D gene unclear. The CDR3 nucleotides are TGTGCCAGCAGCTTCCCACCCAACACTGAAGCTTTCTTT. Its protein product is CASSFPPNTEAFF.